This TCR beta chain was identified in a study of blood T cell repertoires in COVID-19. Study in general: In Cohort 3, a recovered donor had either two negative PCRs, clearance, or symptom resolution. Donors in the United States, Italy and Spain gave samples during acute or convalescent COVID-19.

A single count supports this clone. In germline, CDR1 is SGDLS, CDR2 YYNGEE. This CDR3 region has 16 residues. With 3 bases removed from V and 0 bases from J, the gap between germline ends came to 13 bases. Assay: immunoSEQ multiplex PCR; the TCRdb copy retains only in-frame clones and omits some. This table holds roughly 200,000 clones, more than 85% found once. The chain links TRBV9 to TRBJ2-1; D is uncertain. Sequencing input: PBMCs or T cells enriched from blood (not recorded which). This TCR was sampled from a woman aged 40 to 50 in a cohort exposed to, infected with or recovered from COVID-19 (not recorded which). The CDR3 DNA reads as TGTGCCAGCAGCGCGTTGGGCCAGAGCTCCTACAATGAGCAGTTCTTC. Translated: CASSALGQSSYNEQFF.